Below are 20 T cell receptor beta chains sequenced from a single sample in a study of tumor-infiltrating lymphocytes in localized non-small cell lung cancer. Only in-frame clones appear in the TCRdb table, and some are missing; sequencing was by immunoSEQ multiplex PCR. This sample has 10,000 to 15,000 clones, with around 80% found just once. Sequencing input: lung tumor tissue. The receptors stem from a human donor with non-small cell lung cancer.

This clone turned up a few times. The rearrangement joins TRBV6-5 to TRBJ1-2; 7 nucleotides align to TRBD1. The junction had 6 bases not matched to a gene; V was cut back by 5 bases and J by 3 bases. CDR1 MNHEY and CDR2 SVGAGI come from the germline V gene. The CDR3 length is 14 residues. The CDR3 bases are TGTGCCAGCAGTAATGACAGGGTGGACTATGGCTACACCTTC. Protein sequence: CASSNDRVDYGYTF.

The chain carries TRBV19 and TRBJ2-7; D is tentatively TRBD1 or TRBD2 (5 bases each). V gave up 3 bases and J gave up 4 bases, with 13 bases separating them. The CDR3 length is 14 residues. Per the germline V gene, CDR1 is LNHDA and CDR2 is SQIVND (reference sequence). CDR3 DNA sequence: TGTGCCAGTAGTATCCTGCAGGGAGCATACGAGCAGTACTTC. Translated, it gives CASSILQGAYEQYF.

The V call is TRBV10-1, the J call TRBJ1-1; no clear D. V lost 0 bases to trimming and J lost 4 bases, with 9 bases between them. Germline CDR1 reads WNHNN; CDR2 reads SYGVQD (reference sequence). This CDR3 is built from 14 residues. DNA for the CDR3: TGCGCCAGCAGTGAGTCGAAAGGGCGCACTGAAGCTTTCTTT. The encoded protein is CASSESKGRTEAFF.

V and J are TRBV5-4 and TRBJ2-5; D may be TRBD1 or TRBD2 (5 bases each). The CDR3 consists of 14 residues. V lost 4 bases, J lost 5 bases, and 15 bases lay in between. Germline V CDR1 and CDR2: SGHNT, YYREEE (reference sequence). As DNA, the CDR3 is TGTGCCAGCAGCCTCGGGACGTTACGGGAGACCCAGTACTTC. It translates to CASSLGTLRETQYF.

This chain connects TRBV7-6 to TRBJ1-1; D is perhaps TRBD1 (5 bases). This CDR3 region has 14 residues. V lost 5 bases, J lost 0 bases, and 10 bases lay in between. CDR1 and CDR2 (germline): SGHVS, FNYEAQ. The CDR3 is CASSATDMNTEAFF. In DNA, the CDR3 is TGTGCCAGCAGCGCGACAGACATGAACACTGAAGCTTTCTTT. Variable domain in full (rest from reference TRBV7-6 and TRBJ1-1): GAGVSQSPRYKVTKRGQDVALRCDPISGHVSLYWYRQALGQGPEFLTYFNYEAQQDKSGLPNDRFSAERPEGSISTLTIQRTEQRDSAMYRCASSATDMNTEAFFGQGTRLTVV.

The chain is built from TRBV7-2 and TRBJ2-7, with TRBD2 matching 7 bases. J lost 4 bases, V lost 1 base, and 7 bases had no gene match. The CDR3 runs 15 residues. Germline lookup yields CDR1 SGHTA and CDR2 FQGNSA. The CDR3 spells CASSLELALGYEQYF. CDR3 sequence (DNA): TGTGCCAGCAGCTTAGAACTAGCGTTGGGTTACGAGCAGTACTTC.

The chain combines TRBV6-1 with TRBJ2-2, with a possible D match to TRBD2 (7 bases). Deletions cut 2 bases from V and 9 bases from J, with 13 bases between. Germline V lookup: CDR1 MNHNS, CDR2 SASEGT. This CDR3 contains 14 residues. CDR3 bases: TGTGCCAGCAGTGAAACCAGGGGAGGGCGGGAGCTGTTTTTT. Encoded protein: CASSETRGGRELFF.

This chain links TRBV5-6 with TRBJ1-1, with no clear D. Germline V gives CDR1 SGHDT, CDR2 YYEEEE. V lost 0 bases, J lost 1 base, and 4 bases lay in between. CDR3 length equals 13 residues. Here the CDR3 reads CASSLAANTEAFF. In nucleotides, the CDR3 is TGTGCCAGCAGCTTGGCAGCGAACACTGAAGCTTTCTTT.

The CDR3 bases are TGTGCCAGCAGTGAACAGGCGACCGTTTCACCCCTCCACTTT. Translation gives CASSEQATVSPLHF. The genes are TRBV2 and TRBJ1-6; D call uncertain. V was trimmed by 2 bases and J by 9 bases, leaving 11 bases between them. The CDR3 contains 14 residues. Germline V CDR1 and CDR2: SNHLY, FYNNEI.

J is TRBJ1-2 and V is TRBV11-2; D call uncertain. The CDR3 spans 14 residues. V gave up 5 bases and J gave up 0 bases, with 10 bases separating them. Germline V gene data show CDR1 as SGHAT and CDR2 as FQNNGV. The CDR3 protein is CASSPGLANYGYTF. In DNA, the CDR3 is TGTGCCAGCAGCCCCGGCTTAGCTAACTATGGCTACACCTTC.

This clone was counted between two and nine times. The chain recombines TRBV5-5 with TRBJ1-1; D uncertain. Germline CDR1 reads SGHKS; CDR2 reads YYEKEE (reference sequence). The CDR3 runs 11 residues. V was clipped by 3 bases and J by 4 bases, with 4 bases between them. In DNA form, the CDR3 reads TGTGCCAGCAGCTGGGGCACTGAAGCTTTCTTT. It is translated as CASSWGTEAFF. Full variable domain (remainder filled in from reference TRBV5-5 and TRBJ1-1): DAGVTQSPTHLIKTRGQQVTLRCSPISGHKSVSWYQQVLGQGPQFIFQYYEKEERGRGNFPDRFSARQFPNYSSELNVNALLLGDSALYLCASSWGTEAFFGQGTRLTVV.

V and J are TRBV7-2 and TRBJ2-5, with D possibly being TRBD2 (7 bases). V lost 1 base to trimming and J lost 3 bases, with 12 bases between them. Germline loops: CDR1 SGHTA, CDR2 FQGNSA. The CDR3 has 15 residues. As DNA, the CDR3 is TGTGCCAGCAGCTTAGAGGAGGGGGGGAAAGAGACCCAGTACTTC. Encoded protein: CASSLEEGGKETQYF.

The J gene is TRBJ2-5, the V gene TRBV5-4; perhaps TRBD1 as D (6 bases). Trimming shortened V by 2 bases and J by 7 bases, and 21 bases separated the two germline ends. The CDR3 length is 16 residues. The germline V gene has CDR1 SGHNT and CDR2 YYREEE (reference sequence). The CDR3 DNA reads as TGTGCCAGCAGCTTACCCCCGGGGACCCAAGGGGGGACCCAGTACTTC. This codes for CASSLPPGTQGGTQYF.

V is TRBV19 and J is TRBJ2-2; TRBD2 matches at 8 bases. This CDR3 spans 14 amino acids. V was clipped by 7 bases and J by 4 bases; unmatched bases: 5. Germline CDR1 and CDR2: LNHDA and SQIVND (reference sequence). CDR3 sequence (DNA): TGTGCCAGTACGGGAGGGGATATCACCGGGGAGCTGTTTTTT. Its translation is CASTGGDITGELFF.

This clone was seen a handful of times. The chain carries TRBV25-1 and TRBJ1-1, with 10 bases fitting TRBD1. Germline CDR1 reads MGHDK; CDR2 reads SYGVNS. J was trimmed by 0 bases and V by 8 bases; bases with no gene match: 15. The CDR3 is 18 amino acids. CDR3 nucleotide sequence: TGTGCCAGCTCGACTAAGGACAGGGGGAGTGGGATGAACACTGAAGCTTTCTTT. It codes for CASSTKDRGSGMNTEAFF.

V and J are TRBV5-4 and TRBJ1-6; 7 positions match TRBD1. CDR1 and CDR2 from the germline V gene are SGHNT and YYREEE (reference sequence). The CDR3 has 14 amino acids. The V gene end was trimmed by 2 bases and the J gene end by 8 bases; junction bases not matched to a gene: 4. The CDR3 loop reads CASSFRGPDSPLHF. As DNA, the CDR3 is TGTGCCAGCAGCTTTAGGGGGCCCGATTCACCCCTCCACTTT.

The rearrangement joins TRBV7-9 to TRBJ1-2, with D possibly matching TRBD1 (5 bases). V was cut by 5 bases and J by 8 bases, with 12 bases left in between. This CDR3 has 12 residues. Germline values: CDR1 SEHNR, CDR2 FQNEAQ (reference sequence). The CDR3 here is CASSHQGLGYTF. The CDR3 DNA reads TGTGCCAGCAGCCATCAGGGACTCGGCTACACCTTC.

The DNA of the CDR3 is TGTGCCAGCTCACCAGGGGGCCACTATGGCTACACCTTC. Protein: CASSPGGHYGYTF. The chain is built from TRBV18 and TRBJ1-2; D perhaps matches TRBD1 (6 bases). This CDR3 is 13 amino acids long. V lost 2 bases, J lost 3 bases, and 7 bases lay in between. Germline values: CDR1 KGHSH, CDR2 LQKENI.

This clone has just a few counts. The chain employs TRBV5-3 and TRBJ2-7; the D is unclear. TRBV5-3 is given ORF status, its function remaining uncertain. This CDR3 is built from 14 residues. The germline V and J ends were trimmed by 0 bases and 2 bases, with 9 bases remaining between them. DNA for the CDR3: TGTGCCAGAAGCTTGGCCTCAGGACCCTACGAGCAGTACTTC. Residues: CARSLASGPYEQYF.

This clone has a handful of counts. The gene calls are TRBV6-4 and TRBJ1-4, with unresolved D. CDR3 length equals 14 residues. V gave up 5 bases and J gave up 6 bases, with 13 bases separating them. Germline V gives CDR1 MRHNA, CDR2 SNTAGT. The CDR3 here is CASSWRGRDEKLFF. The CDR3, as DNA: TGTGCCAGCAGTTGGCGGGGAAGGGATGAAAAACTGTTTTTT.